The 21 T cell receptor beta chains below all came from one sample that was sequenced in a study of T cells expressing NK-cell markers. TCRdb re-called the 5' RACE reads and gives one entry per CDR3 protein, without DNA. The sample has 400,000 to 450,000 distinct CDR3 sequences; the top ten hold 7.3%. The specimen sequenced was blood T cells: a sorted CD56 or NKG2C T cell subset, CD4+ or CD8+ T cells, or bulk PBMC T cells (not recorded which). These TCRs come from a woman aged 18 to 75 in good health.

J is TRBJ2-7 and V is TRBV9. The germline V gene encodes CDR1 SGDLS and CDR2 YYNGEE. This CDR3 region has 13 residues. The CDR3 reads CASSARGSYEQYF.

This sequence joins TRBV6-2 or TRBV6-3 and TRBJ2-1; with no DNA, the TCRdb D assignment of TRBD2 cannot be verified. Germline values: CDR1 MNHEY, CDR2 SVGEGT. CDR3 length equals 16 residues. CDR3 region: CASSPYPAGGYNEQFF.

CDR3 amino acids: CSVDTHVGDTQYF. This chain links TRBV29-1 with TRBJ2-3. CDR3 size: 13 residues. From germline, CDR1 is SQVTM and CDR2 ANQGSEA.

The chain joins TRBV7-9 to TRBJ1-1. CDR1 SEHNR and CDR2 FQNEAQ come from the germline V gene (reference sequence). The CDR3 has 11 amino acids. The CDR3 is CASSFGVQAFF.

The V call is TRBV12-3 or TRBV12-4, the J call TRBJ2-3; checking the TCRdb D call of TRBD1 is not possible without DNA. The CDR3 has 16 residues. CDR3 region: CASSFRSGGSTDTQYF.

The chain is built from TRBV6-6 and TRBJ2-5; TCRdb selects TRBD2, and the lack of DNA leaves this call unchecked. CDR1 and CDR2 (germline): MNHNY, SVGAGI (reference sequence). CDR3 length equals 13 residues. CDR3 protein: CASSLVESETQYF.

The chain is built from TRBV29-1 and TRBJ2-1; the TCRdb call, TRBD2, lacks DNA for checking. The CDR3 has 18 residues. Looked up from germline, CDR1 is SQVTM and CDR2 is ANQGSEA. CDR3 amino acids: CSVEDRGMGLDYYNERFF.

The CDR3 spells CASSFYGRGAFF. This chain connects TRBV7-2 to TRBJ1-1. This CDR3 spans 12 amino acids. Germline V lookup: CDR1 SGHTA, CDR2 FQGNSA. The variable domain in full, with the rest retrieved from reference TRBV7-2 and TRBJ1-1, is GAGVSQSPSNKVTEKGKDVELRCDPISGHTALYWYRQSLGQGLEFLIYFQGNSAPDKSGLPSDRFSAERTGGSVSTLTIQRTQQEDSAVYLCASSFYGRGAFFGQGTRLTVV.

This chain links TRBV20-1 with TRBJ1-5. CDR1 is DFQATT, CDR2 SNEGSKA, per germline (reference sequence). The CDR3 spans 16 residues. The CDR3 sequence: CSASRDGPLSNQPQHF.

The gene calls are TRBV11-2 and TRBJ2-5; TCRdb lists TRBD2, though no DNA is available to test this call. The V gene's germline CDR1 is SGHAT and CDR2 FQNNGV. This CDR3 contains 16 residues. This chain's CDR3 is CASTLGTSGERETQYF.

The chain couples TRBV7-2 to TRBJ1-1; as DNA is missing, the TRBD1 call by TCRdb cannot be tested. This CDR3 comprises 15 residues. Germline V gives CDR1 SGHTA, CDR2 FQGNSA. The CDR3 sequence: CASSLGAGGLTEAFF. The full variable domain, in which reference TRBV7-2 and TRBJ1-1 provide the parts outside the CDR3, is GAGVSQSPSNKVTEKGKDVELRCDPISGHTALYWYRQSLGQGLEFLIYFQGNSAPDKSGLPSDRFSAERTGGSVSTLTIQRTQQEDSAVYLCASSLGAGGLTEAFFGQGTRLTVV.

The rearrangement uses TRBV12-3 or TRBV12-4 and TRBJ2-2; the TCRdb call, TRBD1, lacks DNA for checking. This CDR3 has 15 residues. This CDR3 is CASSLRDRGAGELFF.

The chain carries TRBV6-6 and TRBJ2-2; lacking DNA, the TRBD1 call made by TCRdb goes unchecked. The germline CDR1 and CDR2 sequences are MNHNY and SVGAGI (reference sequence). CDR3 length: 13 residues. CDR3 protein: CASIPGRTGELFF.

The chain couples TRBV4-2 to TRBJ2-1; TCRdb returns TRBD2, unconfirmable since there is no DNA. The CDR3 has 18 residues. Germline values: CDR1 LGHNA, CDR2 YNFKEQ. The CDR3 spells CASSQAGQGLVSYNEQFF.

The V call is TRBV9, the J call TRBJ2-1; TCRdb's assignment of TRBD2 cannot be checked, as there is no DNA. The CDR3 totals 16 residues. CDR1 SGDLS and CDR2 YYNGEE come from the germline V gene. The CDR3 region is CASSPPVSVVYNEQFF. Using reference TRBV9 and TRBJ2-1 for the parts outside the CDR3, the full variable domain is DSGVTQTPKHLITATGQRVTLRCSPRSGDLSVYWYQQSLDQGLQFLIQYYNGEERAKGNILERFSAQQFPDLHSELNLSSLELGDSALYFCASSPPVSVVYNEQFFGPGTRLTVL.

The chain combines TRBV28 with TRBJ2-1. The CDR3 has 11 residues. The germline V gene encodes CDR1 MDHEN and CDR2 SYDVKM. The CDR3 is CASSPDMRQFF.

V is TRBV5-1 and J is TRBJ2-2. The CDR3 runs 16 residues. Germline V gene data show CDR1 as SGHRS and CDR2 as YFSETQ. This CDR3 reads CASSLSRLTNTGELFF.

This sequence joins TRBV4-3 and TRBJ1-2; absent DNA, TCRdb's TRBD1 call cannot be checked. Looked up from germline, CDR1 is LGHNA and CDR2 is YSLEER. CDR3 length: 15 residues. The CDR3 loop is CASSIQRWGNTGYTF.

The chain combines TRBV27 with TRBJ1-5. Per the germline V gene, CDR1 is MNHEY and CDR2 is SMNVEV (reference sequence). This CDR3 is 14 amino acids long. Here the CDR3 reads CASSRGRVSQPQHF.

The gene calls are TRBV24-1 and TRBJ2-5; TCRdb's D call, TRBD1, is unchecked because there is no DNA. The germline V gene encodes CDR1 KGHDR and CDR2 SFDVKD. The CDR3 contains 14 residues. The CDR3 spells CATRASGSQETQYF.

This rearrangement joins TRBV12-3 or TRBV12-4 to TRBJ1-1. The CDR3 is made up of 11 amino acids. CDR3 amino acids: CATSSYTEAFF.